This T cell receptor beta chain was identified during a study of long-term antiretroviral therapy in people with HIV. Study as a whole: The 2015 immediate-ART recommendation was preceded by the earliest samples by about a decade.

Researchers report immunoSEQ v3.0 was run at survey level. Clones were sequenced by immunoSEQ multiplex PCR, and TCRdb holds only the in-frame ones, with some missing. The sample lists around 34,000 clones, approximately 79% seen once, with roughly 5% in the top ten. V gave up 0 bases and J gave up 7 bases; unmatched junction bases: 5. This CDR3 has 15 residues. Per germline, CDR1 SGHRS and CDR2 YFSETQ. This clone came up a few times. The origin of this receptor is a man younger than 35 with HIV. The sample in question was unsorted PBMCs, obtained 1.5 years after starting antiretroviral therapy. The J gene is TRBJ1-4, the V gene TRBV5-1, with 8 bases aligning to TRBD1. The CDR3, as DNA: TGCGCCAGCAGCTTGGATCCAGGGGGCGGTGAAAAACTGTTTTTT. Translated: CASSLDPGGGEKLFF.